The 27 T cell receptor beta chains given below trace back to one sample, sequenced in a study of a mutant IDH1 vaccine in newly diagnosed glioma. Documented time point: week 47, end of study. One vaccine dose held 300 ug of mutant IDH1 20-mer peptide and came with topical imiquimod. These receptors have no known antigen. Profiling relied on immunoSEQ multiplex PCR, and the TCRdb table lists in-frame clones only, not all of them. This sample has 50,000 to 55,000 clones, with around three fifths found just once. This material consisted of peripheral blood mononuclear cells (PBMCs), taken from a glioma patient whose treatment included an IDH1 peptide vaccine. These receptors came from a man between 40 and 49 years old with glioma. Some clones in this sample may be carry-over from other donors' samples.

The chain recombines TRBV7-9 with TRBJ1-5, with 9 bases fitting TRBD1. The ends lost 0 bases at V and 7 bases at J; junction bases unmatched: 7. The CDR3 sequence is 16 residues long. Germline-derived CDR1 and CDR2 are SEHNR and FQNEAQ (reference sequence). This chain's CDR3 is CASSLASGQGGQPQHF. DNA of the CDR3: TGTGCCAGCAGCTTAGCGTCGGGACAGGGAGGGCAGCCCCAGCATTTT.

This chain links TRBV30 with TRBJ2-5; D is unclear. Germline-derived CDR1 and CDR2 are GTSNPN and SVGIG (reference sequence). V lost 1 base, J lost 6 bases, and 6 bases lay in between. The CDR3 runs to 11 residues. CDR3 DNA sequence: TGTGCCTGGAGTGCCCCGAAGACCCAGTACTTC. This codes for CAWSAPKTQYF. The whole variable domain, remainder taken from reference TRBV30 and TRBJ2-5, is SQTIHQWPATLVQPVGSPLSLECTVEGTSNPNLYWYRQAAGRGLQLLFYSVGIGQISSEVPQNLSASRPQDRQFILSSKKLLLSDSGFYLCAWSAPKTQYFGPGTRLLVL.

This sequence joins TRBV30 and TRBJ1-1; D call uncertain. The V and J ends lost 1 base and 0 bases respectively, with 12 bases between them. Germline CDR1 GTSNPN, CDR2 SVGIG (reference sequence). This CDR3 comprises 15 residues. The CDR3 nucleotides are TGTGCCTGGAGTGCCCCACCCGCTATGAACACTGAAGCTTTCTTT. Translating it yields CAWSAPPAMNTEAFF.

This clone was counted a few times. DNA of the CDR3: TGTGCCAGTAGTACCCCAGGCGGGCCGCGGGTAAGGGAAAAACTGTTTTTT. Encoded protein: CASSTPGGPRVREKLFF. The chain carries TRBV19 and TRBJ1-4, with unresolved D. The CDR3 has 17 residues. Germline V CDR1 and CDR2: LNHDA, SQIVND (reference sequence). Trimming took off 4 bases at V and 8 bases at J, with 23 bases between the two ends.

This clone was seen more than once but under ten times. The chain carries TRBV11-2 and TRBJ1-3; 8 bases agree with TRBD1. Trimming took 6 bases from V and 2 from J; bases not matched to a gene: 6. Germline V gene lookup returns CDR1 SGHAT and CDR2 FQNNGV. The CDR3 has 15 residues. The chain's CDR3 is CASSGGRGPGNTIYF. The CDR3 region has the DNA TGTGCCAGCAGTGGTGGCAGGGGGCCTGGAAACACCATATATTTT.

V is TRBV7-2 and J is TRBJ2-3; 15 nucleotides line up with TRBD2. V was pared by 0 bases and J by 9 bases, with 7 bases of the junction left unmatched. CDR1 SGHTA and CDR2 FQGNSA come from the germline V gene. This CDR3 has 17 amino acids. The CDR3: CASSLARGTSGRLTQYF. The CDR3 DNA reads as TGTGCCAGCAGCTTAGCGAGAGGGACTAGCGGGAGGCTCACGCAGTATTTT. Together with reference TRBV7-2 and TRBJ2-3, the CDR3 gives the full variable domain: GAGVSQSPSNKVTEKGKDVELRCDPISGHTALYWYRQSLGQGLEFLIYFQGNSAPDKSGLPSDRFSAERTGGSVSTLTIQRTQQEDSAVYLCASSLARGTSGRLTQYFGPGTRLTVL.

This clone was seen more than once but under ten times. The chain links TRBV19 to TRBJ2-2; D may be TRBD1 (5 bases). The CDR3 has 14 residues. Germline assignment: CDR1 LNHDA and CDR2 SQIVND (reference sequence). Trimming took off 7 bases at V and 4 bases at J, with 13 bases between the two ends. The DNA of the CDR3 is TGTGCCAGTAACCCTGGTAGGGGCACCGGGGAGCTGTTTTTT. Amino acids: CASNPGRGTGELFF.

In this sample, this clone turned up a few times. V is TRBV4-1 and J is TRBJ1-2, with D uncertain. The CDR3 runs 11 residues. Germline V CDR1 and CDR2: MGHRA, YSYEKL. Trimming cost V 1 base and J 4 bases, with 1 base left between them. The DNA of the CDR3 is TGCGCCAGCAGCCAAGGCTATGGCTACACCTTC. As protein: CASSQGYGYTF.

This clone was seen a single time. At one end, the junction sequence differs from germline, possibly due to a read error. The rearrangement uses TRBV10-2 and TRBJ1-1; D is possibly TRBD1 (5 bases). Germline V gene lookup returns CDR1 WSHSY and CDR2 SAAADI. The CDR3 is made up of 13 amino acids. In DNA, the CDR3 is TGCGTCAGCAGTTTAAGGGGGAACACTGAAGCTTTCTTT. The encoded protein is CVSSLRGNTEAFF.

This clone was observed a single time. Here the CDR3 DNA reads TGCGCCAGCAGCCAAGATATGAGTCAGGGAGTAAACAATGAGCAGTTCTTC. This translates into CASSQDMSQGVNNEQFF. This chain uses TRBV4-1 with TRBJ2-1; either TRBD1 or TRBD2 may fit D (5 bases each). V lost 0 bases to trimming and J lost 5 bases, with 17 bases between them. CDR3 size: 17 residues. CDR1 and CDR2 from the germline V gene are MGHRA and YSYEKL.

The chain joins TRBV19 to TRBJ1-2; TRBD1 agrees at 9 bases. This CDR3 has 14 amino acids. The V and J ends lost 8 bases and 3 bases, in that order; junction bases with no gene match: 7. Germline assignment: CDR1 LNHDA and CDR2 SQIVND (reference sequence). The CDR3 loop reads CASATGGTDYGYTF. The DNA for the CDR3 is TGTGCCAGTGCTACAGGGGGCACGGACTATGGCTACACCTTC.

The J gene is TRBJ2-5, the V gene TRBV27; the match to TRBD2 covers 14 bases. Germline-derived CDR1 and CDR2 are MNHEY and SMNVEV (reference sequence). The V gene end was trimmed by 6 bases and the J gene end by 5 bases; junction bases not matched to a gene: 8. The CDR3 sequence is 16 residues long. CDR3 in DNA: TGTGCCAGCAGGGAGACTAGCGGGGGGGCGGGTGAGACCCAGTACTTC. This gives the protein CASRETSGGAGETQYF.

V is TRBV6-5 and J is TRBJ1-4; no reliable D call. Trimming stripped 8 bases from V and 0 bases from J, with 10 bases between. The germline gives CDR1 MNHEY, CDR2 SVGAGI. The CDR3 is made up of 14 amino acids. The CDR3 coding sequence is TGTGCCAGCGCCTTTGGGGCAACTAATGAAAAACTGTTTTTT. It translates to CASAFGATNEKLFF.

This sequence joins TRBV27 and TRBJ1-1; 7 bases are shared with TRBD1. CDR1 and CDR2 from the germline V gene are MNHEY and SMNVEV (reference sequence). There are 15 residues in the CDR3. J gave up 5 bases and V 6 bases, and 12 bases lay outside the gene matches. The CDR3 spells CASRRGATGPTEAFF. The CDR3 DNA reads as TGTGCCAGCAGGAGGGGAGCGACAGGGCCGACTGAAGCTTTCTTT.

This clone was seen a single time. This sequence joins TRBV10-1 and TRBJ2-7; D remains ambiguous. V was shortened by 5 bases and J by 1 base, with 12 bases between the two germline ends. Germline CDR1 and CDR2: WNHNN and SYGVQD (reference sequence). This CDR3 is 14 amino acids long. As DNA, the CDR3 is TGCGCCAGCAGTCCCCGGGTAACTTCCTACGAGCAGTACTTC. Amino acid sequence: CASSPRVTSYEQYF.

The chain combines TRBV25-1 with TRBJ2-7; TRBD1 agrees at 10 bases. CDR3 length: 15 amino acids. Per the germline V gene, CDR1 is MGHDK and CDR2 is SYGVNS. With 6 bases clipped from V and 6 bases from J, the junction kept 11 bases outside the gene matches. CDR3 amino acids: CASSGRGTGETEQYF. The CDR3 nucleotides read TGTGCCAGCAGCGGCAGGGGGACAGGGGAAACCGAGCAGTACTTC.

The chain recombines TRBV11-2 with TRBJ2-5; 13 nucleotides agree with TRBD2. This CDR3 is built from 14 residues. The germline V gene encodes CDR1 SGHAT and CDR2 FQNNGV. After removal of 5 bases from V and 7 bases from J, the junction contained 4 bases not matched to a gene. The chain's CDR3 is CASSPTSGGLTQYF. DNA of the CDR3: TGTGCCAGCAGCCCGACTAGCGGGGGGTTGACCCAGTACTTC.

The CDR3 is CASSRQGSTYEQYF. For the CDR3, the DNA is TGTGCCAGCAGCCGACAGGGGTCGACCTACGAGCAGTACTTC. V usage is TRBV6-1 and J usage is TRBJ2-7; 8 bases fit TRBD1. CDR3 length equals 14 residues. CDR1 is MNHNS, CDR2 SASEGT, per germline. V lost 6 bases to trimming and J lost 2 bases; unmatched junction nucleotides: 6.

The chain couples TRBV4-1 to TRBJ1-5, with D possibly TRBD1 on 5 matching bases. This CDR3 has 15 residues. CDR1 is MGHRA, CDR2 YSYEKL, per germline. V gave up 1 base and J gave up 1 base, with 8 bases separating them. The CDR3 DNA follows: TGCGCCAGCAGCCAAGTACCAGGGAGCAATCAGCCCCAGCATTTT. It is translated as CASSQVPGSNQPQHF.

The chain recombines TRBV6-6 with TRBJ1-1; D is perhaps TRBD1 (5 bases). Germline V gene sequence: CDR1 MNHNY, CDR2 SVGAGI (reference sequence). This CDR3 has 13 residues. V gave up 5 bases and J gave up 1 base, with 8 bases separating them. CDR3 DNA sequence: TGTGCCAGCAGTACGACAGAGAACACTGAAGCTTTCTTT. Protein: CASSTTENTEAFF.

This chain links TRBV7-7 with TRBJ2-5, with TRBD2 as a possible D gene (6 bases). The CDR3 consists of 16 residues. Trimming removed 5 bases from V and 3 bases from J, with 19 bases in between. Germline CDR1 and CDR2: SSHAT and FNYEAQ (reference sequence). The CDR3 sequence: CASSPRLGGWKETQYF. DNA for the CDR3: TGTGCCAGCAGCCCAAGATTGGGGGGTTGGAAAGAGACCCAGTACTTC.

The chain combines TRBV5-1 with TRBJ1-5; weak D call: TRBD1 (6 bases). CDR3 length: 15 amino acids. The ends were cut back, 4 bases at V and 6 bases at J, with 17 bases in the middle. Germline V gene sequence: CDR1 SGHRS, CDR2 YFSETQ. This CDR3 reads CASSLSGGQFQPQHF. The CDR3 region has the DNA TGCGCCAGCAGCCTCAGCGGGGGGCAATTTCAGCCCCAGCATTTT. Looking up the rest from reference TRBV5-1 and TRBJ1-5 gives the full variable domain: KAGVTQTPRYLIKTRGQQVTLSCSPISGHRSVSWYQQTPGQGLQFLFEYFSETQRNKGNFPGRFSGRQFSNSRSEMNVSTLELGDSALYLCASSLSGGQFQPQHFGDGTRLSIL.

This chain uses TRBV5-1 with TRBJ2-5; TRBD2 is a possible D gene (7 bases). The CDR3 has 15 residues. The V end lost 2 bases, the J end lost 3 bases, and 14 bases lay between the germline ends. CDR1 is SGHRS, CDR2 YFSETQ, per germline. CDR3 protein: CASSFGSGGEETQYF. For the CDR3, the DNA is TGCGCCAGCAGCTTTGGGTCGGGGGGCGAAGAGACCCAGTACTTC.

This clone has only a few counts. The chain carries TRBV30 and TRBJ1-6; 9 bases agree with TRBD1. Per germline, CDR1 GTSNPN and CDR2 SVGIG (reference sequence). This CDR3 has 15 amino acids. J was trimmed by 6 bases and V by 3 bases; bases with no gene match: 6. The CDR3 loop is CAWSGQGRSNSPLHF. The DNA of the CDR3 is TGTGCCTGGAGCGGACAGGGGCGGAGTAATTCACCCCTCCACTTT.

The chain uses TRBV27 and TRBJ1-2; D not resolved. This CDR3 has 12 residues. V gave up 5 bases and J gave up 8 bases, with 12 bases separating them. CDR1 MNHEY and CDR2 SMNVEV come from the germline V gene (reference sequence). CDR3 coding DNA: TGTGCCAGCAGTAGTCTCCGCGGAGGCTACACCTTC. It codes for CASSSLRGGYTF.

The gene calls are TRBV7-6 and TRBJ2-2; D is possibly TRBD1 (5 bases). Germline assignment: CDR1 SGHVS and CDR2 FNYEAQ. Between the trimmed V and J ends, which lost 2 bases and 2 bases, there was a span of 15 bases. The CDR3 sequence is 17 residues long. CDR3 amino acids: CASSLTERGINTGELFF. The CDR3 DNA reads as TGTGCCAGCAGCTTAACCGAAAGGGGAATCAACACCGGGGAGCTGTTTTTT.

The chain uses TRBV5-1 and TRBJ2-1; D tentatively reads TRBD1 or TRBD2 (5 bases each). This CDR3 is built from 15 residues. V was trimmed by 7 bases and J by 5 bases, leaving 19 bases between them. Per germline, CDR1 SGHRS and CDR2 YFSETQ. CDR3 protein: CASAARDPTNNEQFF. The CDR3 bases are TGCGCCAGCGCAGCCCGGGACCCCACCAACAATGAGCAGTTCTTC.